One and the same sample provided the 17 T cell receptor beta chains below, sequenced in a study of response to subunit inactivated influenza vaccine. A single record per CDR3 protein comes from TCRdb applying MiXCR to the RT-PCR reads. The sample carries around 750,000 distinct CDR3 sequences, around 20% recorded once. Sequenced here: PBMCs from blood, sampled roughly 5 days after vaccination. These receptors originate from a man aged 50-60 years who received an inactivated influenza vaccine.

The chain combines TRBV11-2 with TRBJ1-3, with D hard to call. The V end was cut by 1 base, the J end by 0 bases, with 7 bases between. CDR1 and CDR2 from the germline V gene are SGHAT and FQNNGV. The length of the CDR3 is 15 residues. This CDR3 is CASSLGLGSGNTIYF. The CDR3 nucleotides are TGTGCCAGCAGCTTAGGGTTAGGCTCTGGAAACACCATATATTTT.

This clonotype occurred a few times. DNA for the CDR3: TGCGCCAGCAGCTTGGATACGGGGAGCACTGAAGCTTTCTTT. Protein sequence: CASSLDTGSTEAFF. The V and J genes are TRBV5-1 and TRBJ1-1; D remains ambiguous. CDR1 is SGHRS and CDR2 is YFSETQ in the germline V gene. With 0 bases removed from V and 4 bases from J, the gap between germline ends came to 10 bases. This CDR3 comprises 14 residues.

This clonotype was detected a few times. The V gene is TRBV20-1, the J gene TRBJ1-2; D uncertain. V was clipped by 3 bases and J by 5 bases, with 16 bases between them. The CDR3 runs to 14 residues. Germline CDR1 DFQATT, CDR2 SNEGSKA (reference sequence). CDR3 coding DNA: TGCAGTGCTAGTCCGGATTCCGCTTTTTATGGCTACACCTTC. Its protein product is CSASPDSAFYGYTF.

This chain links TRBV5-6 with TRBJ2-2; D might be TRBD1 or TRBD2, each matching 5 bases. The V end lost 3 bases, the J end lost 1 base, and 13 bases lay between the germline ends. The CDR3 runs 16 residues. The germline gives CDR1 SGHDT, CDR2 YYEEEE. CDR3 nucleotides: TGTGCCAGCAGCTATCCGGGACGGATGAACACCGGGGAGCTGTTTTTT. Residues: CASSYPGRMNTGELFF.

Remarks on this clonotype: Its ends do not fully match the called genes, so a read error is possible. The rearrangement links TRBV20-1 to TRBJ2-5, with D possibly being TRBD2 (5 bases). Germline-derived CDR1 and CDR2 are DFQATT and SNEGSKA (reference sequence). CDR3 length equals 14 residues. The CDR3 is CSASRASIRETQDF. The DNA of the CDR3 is TGCAGTGCTAGCCGGGCCTCGATTAGGGAGACCCAGGACTTC.

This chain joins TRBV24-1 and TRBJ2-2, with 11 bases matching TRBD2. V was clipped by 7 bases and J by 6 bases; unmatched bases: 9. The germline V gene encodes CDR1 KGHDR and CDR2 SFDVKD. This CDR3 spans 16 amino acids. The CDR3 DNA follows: TGTGCCACCAGGGGAACTAGCGGGAGCCCCGCCGGGGAGCTGTTTTTT. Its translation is CATRGTSGSPAGELFF.

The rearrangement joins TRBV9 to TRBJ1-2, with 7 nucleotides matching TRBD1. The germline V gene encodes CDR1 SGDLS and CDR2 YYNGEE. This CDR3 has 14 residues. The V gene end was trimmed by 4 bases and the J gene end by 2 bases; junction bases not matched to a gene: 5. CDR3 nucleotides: TGTGCCAGCAGCCAACAGGGGCCCAACTATGGCTACACCTTC. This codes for CASSQQGPNYGYTF. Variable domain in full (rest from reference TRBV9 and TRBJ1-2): DSGVTQTPKHLITATGQRVTLRCSPRSGDLSVYWYQQSLDQGLQFLIQYYNGEERAKGNILERFSAQQFPDLHSELNLSSLELGDSALYFCASSQQGPNYGYTFGSGTRLTVV.

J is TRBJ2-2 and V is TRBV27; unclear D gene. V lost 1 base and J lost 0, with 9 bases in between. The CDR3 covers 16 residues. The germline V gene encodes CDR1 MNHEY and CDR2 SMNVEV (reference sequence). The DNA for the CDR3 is TGTGCCAGCAGTTTATGGCAGCCCGCGAACACCGGGGAGCTGTTTTTT. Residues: CASSLWQPANTGELFF.

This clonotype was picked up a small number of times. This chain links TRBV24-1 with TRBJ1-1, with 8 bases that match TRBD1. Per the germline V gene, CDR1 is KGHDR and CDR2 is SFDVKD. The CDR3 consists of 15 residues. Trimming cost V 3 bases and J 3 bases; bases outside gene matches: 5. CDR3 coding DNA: TGTGCCACCAGTGATCGAGGACAGGGCTACACTGAAGCTTTCTTT. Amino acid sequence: CATSDRGQGYTEAFF.

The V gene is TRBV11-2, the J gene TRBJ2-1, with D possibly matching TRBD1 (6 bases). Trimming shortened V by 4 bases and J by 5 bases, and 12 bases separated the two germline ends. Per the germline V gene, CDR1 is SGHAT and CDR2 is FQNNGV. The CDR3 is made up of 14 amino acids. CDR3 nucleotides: TGTGCCAGCAGCTCCATACAGGGAAACAATGAGCAGTTCTTC. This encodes CASSSIQGNNEQFF. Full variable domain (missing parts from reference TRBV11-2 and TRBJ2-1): EAGVAQSPRYKIIEKRQSVAFWCNPISGHATLYWYQQILGQGPKLLIQFQNNGVVDDSQLPKDRFSAERLKGVDSTLKIQPAKLEDSAVYLCASSSIQGNNEQFFGPGTRLTVL.

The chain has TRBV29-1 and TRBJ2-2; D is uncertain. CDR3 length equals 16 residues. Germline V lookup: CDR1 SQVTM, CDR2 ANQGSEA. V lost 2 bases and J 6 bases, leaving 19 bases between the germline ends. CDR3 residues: CSVEPLRDGEPGELFF. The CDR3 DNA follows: TGCAGCGTTGAACCCCTGCGTGATGGAGAGCCCGGGGAGCTGTTTTTT.

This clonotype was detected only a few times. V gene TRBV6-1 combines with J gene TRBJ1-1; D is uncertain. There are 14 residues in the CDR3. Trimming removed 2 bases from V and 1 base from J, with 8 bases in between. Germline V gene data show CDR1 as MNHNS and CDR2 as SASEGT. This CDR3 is CASSEYTGNTEAFF. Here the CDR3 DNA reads TGTGCCAGCAGTGAATACACGGGGAACACTGAAGCTTTCTTT.

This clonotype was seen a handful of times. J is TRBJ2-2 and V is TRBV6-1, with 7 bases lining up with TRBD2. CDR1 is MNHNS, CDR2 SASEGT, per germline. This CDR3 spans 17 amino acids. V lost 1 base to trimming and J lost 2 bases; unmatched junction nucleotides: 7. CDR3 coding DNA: TGTGCCAGCAGTGAAGGACTAGCAATTACAAACACCGGGGAGCTGTTTTTT. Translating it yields CASSEGLAITNTGELFF.

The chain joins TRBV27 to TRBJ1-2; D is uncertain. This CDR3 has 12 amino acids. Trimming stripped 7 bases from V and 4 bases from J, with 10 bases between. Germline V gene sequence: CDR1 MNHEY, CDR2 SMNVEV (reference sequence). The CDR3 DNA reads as TGTGCCAGCAAATCCGGGATCTATGGCTACACCTTC. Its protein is CASKSGIYGYTF.

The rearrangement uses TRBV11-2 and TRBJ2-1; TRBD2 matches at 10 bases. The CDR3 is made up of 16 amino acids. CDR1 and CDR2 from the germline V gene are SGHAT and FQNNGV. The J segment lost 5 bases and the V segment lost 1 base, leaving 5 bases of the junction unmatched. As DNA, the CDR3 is TGTGCCAGCAGCTTAGGTTCCCTAGCGGGAGACAATGAGCAGTTCTTC. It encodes CASSLGSLAGDNEQFF.

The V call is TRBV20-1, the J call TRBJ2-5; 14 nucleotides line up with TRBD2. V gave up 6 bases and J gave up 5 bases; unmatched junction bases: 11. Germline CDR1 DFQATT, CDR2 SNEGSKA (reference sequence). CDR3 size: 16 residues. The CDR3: CSALRTSGGWRETQYF. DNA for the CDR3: TGCAGTGCCCTCCGGACTAGCGGGGGGTGGCGGGAGACCCAGTACTTC.

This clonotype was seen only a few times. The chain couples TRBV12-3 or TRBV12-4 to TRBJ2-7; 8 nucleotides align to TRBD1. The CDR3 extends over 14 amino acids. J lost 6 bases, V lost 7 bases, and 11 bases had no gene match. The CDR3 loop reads CASKTGTGAGEQYF. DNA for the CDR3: TGTGCCAGCAAAACCGGGACAGGAGCCGGCGAGCAGTACTTC.